A single sample gave rise to the 17 T cell receptor beta chains below, sequenced in a study of T cells after yellow fever vaccination. TCRdb itself ran the 5' RACE reads through MiXCR, one entry per CDR3 protein. The sample shows some 500,000 distinct CDR3 sequences, roughly 14% of them seen only once. The sample here was PBMCs, taken on the day of the yellow fever booster vaccination. All receptors come from a man between 25 and 39 years old who received the YFV17D yellow fever vaccine.

This clonotype occurred a few times. This rearrangement joins TRBV5-1 to TRBJ2-1, with TRBD2 as a possible D gene (5 bases). CDR1 and CDR2 from the germline V gene are SGHRS and YFSETQ. Trimming cost V 7 bases and J 5 bases, with 13 bases left between them. CDR3 length: 13 residues. The CDR3 nucleotides read TGCGCCAGCCAGGTGGGGAGTAACAATGAGCAGTTCTTC. This sequence encodes CASQVGSNNEQFF. Full variable domain (remainder filled in from reference TRBV5-1 and TRBJ2-1): KAGVTQTPRYLIKTRGQQVTLSCSPISGHRSVSWYQQTPGQGLQFLFEYFSETQRNKGNFPGRFSGRQFSNSRSEMNVSTLELGDSALYLCASQVGSNNEQFFGPGTRLTVL.

The chain has TRBV7-2 and TRBJ2-5; the match to TRBD2 covers 9 bases. The CDR3 totals 17 residues. Germline V gene data show CDR1 as SGHTA and CDR2 as FQGNSA. The junction had 15 bases not matched to a gene; V was cut back by 5 bases and J by 5 bases. The CDR3 nucleotides read TGTGCCAGCAGCCGGTTGGGGACTAGCTCTAGGCCGGAGACCCAGTACTTC. It encodes CASSRLGTSSRPETQYF.

This clonotype was counted between two and nine times. The chain has TRBV7-9 and TRBJ2-5; TRBD1 is a possible D gene (6 bases). CDR1 and CDR2 (germline): SEHNR, FQNEAQ (reference sequence). The V end lost 1 base, the J end lost 5 bases, and 14 bases lay between the germline ends. This CDR3 comprises 15 residues. CDR3 coding DNA: TGTGCCAGCAGCTTAGAGACAGGAGACTACGAGACCCAGTACTTC. The encoded protein is CASSLETGDYETQYF.

The rearrangement joins TRBV19 to TRBJ1-5; D gene ambiguous. CDR1 is LNHDA, CDR2 SQIVND, per germline (reference sequence). The ends were cut back, 1 base at V and 7 bases at J, with 11 bases in the middle. The CDR3 is 14 residues long. Written as DNA, the CDR3 is TGTGCCAGTAGTATAGCGACGGAGAGGCAGCCCCAGCATTTT. Residues: CASSIATERQPQHF.

This clonotype was seen a few times. The chain carries TRBV20-1 and TRBJ2-7; TRBD2 matches at 7 bases. This CDR3 spans 16 amino acids. Trimming cost V 0 bases and J 0 bases; bases outside gene matches: 8. CDR1 and CDR2 (germline): DFQATT, SNEGSKA (reference sequence). This CDR3 reads CSARDGAASGSYEQYF. The CDR3 nucleotides read TGCAGTGCTAGAGATGGGGCGGCTAGCGGCTCCTACGAGCAGTACTTC.

The rearrangement uses TRBV7-2 and TRBJ2-7, with TRBD1 matching 8 bases. Germline-derived CDR1 and CDR2 are SGHTA and FQGNSA. This CDR3 comprises 15 residues. V lost 5 bases to trimming and J lost 4 bases; unmatched junction nucleotides: 10. CDR3 bases: TGTGCCAGCAGCGGTAGCAGGACAGGGCTGTACGAGCAGTACTTC. It yields the protein CASSGSRTGLYEQYF.

The DNA of the CDR3 is TGTGCCAGCTCACCACGACAGGAATATCAGCCCCAGCATTTT. This sequence encodes CASSPRQEYQPQHF. The chain employs TRBV18 and TRBJ1-5; the D gene is possibly TRBD1 (6 bases). CDR3 size: 14 residues. Germline V gene lookup returns CDR1 KGHSH and CDR2 LQKENI. V lost 1 base, J lost 5 bases, and 9 bases lay in between.

This clonotype was found a few times. The chain is built from TRBV20-1 and TRBJ2-1; D may be TRBD1 or TRBD2 (5 bases each). Germline CDR1 DFQATT, CDR2 SNEGSKA (reference sequence). This CDR3 comprises 15 residues. Trimming left V 5 bases short and J 0 bases short, with 14 bases between. DNA for the CDR3: TGCAGTGCTGGGACCCCCGGCGTCTCCTACAATGAGCAGTTCTTC. This codes for CSAGTPGVSYNEQFF.

The chain employs TRBV3-1 and TRBJ2-7; D is possibly TRBD2 (6 bases). The germline gives CDR1 LGHDT, CDR2 YNNKEL (reference sequence). Trimming took 0 bases from V and 5 from J, leaving 17 bases between them. The CDR3 consists of 16 residues. CDR3 coding DNA: TGTGCCAGCAGCCAAGATCCGGGAGCTAGCAGCCACGAGCAGTACTTC. It encodes CASSQDPGASSHEQYF.

The chain uses TRBV15 and TRBJ2-7; the match to TRBD1 covers 7 bases. Germline trimming cut 3 bases from V and 7 bases from J; bases unmatched to any gene: 12. Germline lookup yields CDR1 LNHNV and CDR2 YYDKDF (reference sequence). This CDR3 is built from 15 residues. CDR3 protein: CATSRRGQNPGEQYF. CDR3 coding DNA: TGTGCCACCAGCAGGAGGGGGCAGAATCCAGGGGAGCAGTACTTC.

The V gene is TRBV7-2, the J gene TRBJ2-1; 9 bases align to TRBD1. Unmatched junction bases numbered 0, after V lost 0 bases and J lost 12 bases. The germline V gene has CDR1 SGHTA and CDR2 FQGNSA. The CDR3 loop spans 12 amino acids. The CDR3 spells CASSLADRGQFF. For the CDR3, the DNA is TGTGCCAGCAGCTTAGCGGACAGGGGGCAGTTCTTC.

The chain combines TRBV20-1 with TRBJ2-1; D may be TRBD1 or TRBD2 (5 bases each). Looked up from germline, CDR1 is DFQATT and CDR2 is SNEGSKA (reference sequence). The V and J ends lost 2 bases and 8 bases respectively, with 16 bases between them. The CDR3 is 14 amino acids. Here the CDR3 DNA reads TGCAGTGCTAGATGGGGGTTCCAAGCCGATGAGCAGTTCTTC. Translated: CSARWGFQADEQFF.

This clonotype has a handful of counts. The chain links TRBV21-1 to TRBJ2-3; the table gives TRBD2 as D, unverified against the DNA. TRBV21-1 is a documented pseudogene. The CDR3 runs 15 residues. The CDR3: CASSLGASGRDTQYF. DNA for the CDR3: TGTGCCAGCAGCCTAGGGGCTAGCGGGAGGGATACGCAGTATTTT.

This clonotype was counted ten times or more. The chain couples TRBV12-3 or TRBV12-4 to TRBJ2-1, with TRBD2 identical over 9 bases. The J segment lost 6 bases and the V segment lost 1 base, leaving 4 bases of the junction unmatched. This CDR3 has 15 amino acids. The CDR3 bases are TGTGCCAGCAGTTTAGTGGGACTAGCTCTCAATGAGCAGTTCTTC. Translated: CASSLVGLALNEQFF.

The gene calls are TRBV6-1 and TRBJ2-1; D remains unclear. Trimming took 6 bases from V and 0 from J, leaving 12 bases between them. Germline lookup yields CDR1 MNHNS and CDR2 SASEGT. The CDR3 is made up of 15 amino acids. The chain's CDR3 is CASRTDPSSYNEQFF. The CDR3, as DNA: TGTGCCAGCAGAACGGACCCAAGCTCCTACAATGAGCAGTTCTTC.

The chain uses TRBV29-1 and TRBJ2-1; 14 bases are shared with TRBD2. The CDR3 extends over 17 amino acids. Unmatched junction bases numbered 9, after V lost 2 bases and J lost 6 bases. The germline CDR1 and CDR2 sequences are SQVTM and ANQGSEA. CDR3 region: CSVERLAGGPISNEQFF. DNA for the CDR3: TGCAGCGTTGAACGACTAGCGGGAGGGCCGATCTCCAATGAGCAGTTCTTC.

This clonotype was seen only a few times. The chain has TRBV6-6 and TRBJ2-5; 7 bases align to TRBD1. Germline loops: CDR1 MNHNY, CDR2 SVGAGI (reference sequence). With V trimmed by 7 bases and J by 5 bases, 7 bases remained unmatched. This CDR3 is built from 13 residues. As DNA, the CDR3 is TGTGCCAGCATGGCAGGGGGTTGGGAGACCCAGTACTTC. This sequence encodes CASMAGGWETQYF.